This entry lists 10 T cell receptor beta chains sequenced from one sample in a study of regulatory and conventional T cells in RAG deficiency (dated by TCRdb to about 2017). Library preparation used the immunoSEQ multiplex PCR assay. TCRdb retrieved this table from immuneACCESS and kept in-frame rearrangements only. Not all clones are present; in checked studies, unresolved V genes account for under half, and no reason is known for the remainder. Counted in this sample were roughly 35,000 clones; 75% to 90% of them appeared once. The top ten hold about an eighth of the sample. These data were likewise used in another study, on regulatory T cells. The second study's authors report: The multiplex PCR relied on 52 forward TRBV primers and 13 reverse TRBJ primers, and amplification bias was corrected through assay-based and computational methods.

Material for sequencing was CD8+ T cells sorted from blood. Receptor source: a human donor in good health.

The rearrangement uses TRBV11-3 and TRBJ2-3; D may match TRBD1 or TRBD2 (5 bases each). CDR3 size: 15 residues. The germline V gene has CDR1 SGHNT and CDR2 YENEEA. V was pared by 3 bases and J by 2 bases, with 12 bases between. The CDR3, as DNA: TGTGCCAGCAGCTTGGGGGATGGGCACACAGATACGCAGTATTTT. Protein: CASSLGDGHTDTQYF.

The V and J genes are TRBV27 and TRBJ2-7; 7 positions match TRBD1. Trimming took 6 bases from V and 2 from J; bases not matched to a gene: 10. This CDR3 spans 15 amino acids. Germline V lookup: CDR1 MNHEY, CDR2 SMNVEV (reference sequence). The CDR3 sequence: CASSPHRDSPYEQYF. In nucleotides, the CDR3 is TGTGCCAGCAGCCCCCACCGGGACAGTCCCTACGAGCAGTACTTC.

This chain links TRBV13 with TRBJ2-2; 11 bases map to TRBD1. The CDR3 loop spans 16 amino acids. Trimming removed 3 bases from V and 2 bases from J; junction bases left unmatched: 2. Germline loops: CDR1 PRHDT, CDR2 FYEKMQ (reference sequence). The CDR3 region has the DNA TGTGCCAGCAGCTTCGGGACAGGGGGAAACACCGGGGAGCTGTTTTTT. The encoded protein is CASSFGTGGNTGELFF.

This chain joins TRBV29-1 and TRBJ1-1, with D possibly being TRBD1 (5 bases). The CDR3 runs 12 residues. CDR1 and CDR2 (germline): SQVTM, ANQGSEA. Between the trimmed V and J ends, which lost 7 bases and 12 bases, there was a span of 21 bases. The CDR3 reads CSASTLGVETFF. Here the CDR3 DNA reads TGCAGCGCTTCGACACTGGGGGTGGAAACTTTCTTT.

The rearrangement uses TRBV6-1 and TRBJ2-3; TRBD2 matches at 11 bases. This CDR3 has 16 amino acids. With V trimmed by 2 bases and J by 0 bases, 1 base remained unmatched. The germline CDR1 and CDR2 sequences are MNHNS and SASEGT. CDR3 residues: CASSELAGGSTDTQYF. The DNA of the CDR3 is TGTGCCAGCAGTGAACTAGCGGGGGGCAGCACAGATACGCAGTATTTT.

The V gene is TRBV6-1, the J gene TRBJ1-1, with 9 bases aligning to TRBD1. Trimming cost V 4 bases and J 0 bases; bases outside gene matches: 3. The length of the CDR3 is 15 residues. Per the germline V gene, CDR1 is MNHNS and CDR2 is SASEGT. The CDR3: CASSATGGMNTEAFF. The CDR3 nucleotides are TGTGCCAGCAGTGCCACAGGGGGCATGAACACTGAAGCTTTCTTT.

CDR3 sequence reads: CASRDRGTTEAFF. As DNA, the CDR3 is TGTGCCAGCAGAGACAGGGGGACGACTGAAGCTTTCTTT. The J gene is TRBJ1-1, the V gene TRBV6-5, with 9 bases fitting TRBD1. V was clipped by 6 bases and J by 5 bases; unmatched bases: 4. The V gene's germline CDR1 is MNHEY and CDR2 SVGAGI. CDR3 length equals 13 residues.

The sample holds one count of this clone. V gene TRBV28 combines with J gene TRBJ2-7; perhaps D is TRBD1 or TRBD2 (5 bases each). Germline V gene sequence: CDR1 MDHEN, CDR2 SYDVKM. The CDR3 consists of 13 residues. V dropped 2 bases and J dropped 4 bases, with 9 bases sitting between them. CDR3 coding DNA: TGTGCCAGCAGTTTAAACGGGGCATACGAGCAGTACTTC. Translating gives CASSLNGAYEQYF.

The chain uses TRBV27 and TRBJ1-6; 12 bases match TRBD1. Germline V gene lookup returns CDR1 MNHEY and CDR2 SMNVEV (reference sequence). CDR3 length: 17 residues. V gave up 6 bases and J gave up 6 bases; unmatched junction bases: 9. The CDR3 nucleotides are TGTGCCAGCAGCCGGACCGGGACAGGGGGCGGTAATTCACCCCTCCACTTT. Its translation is CASSRTGTGGGNSPLHF.

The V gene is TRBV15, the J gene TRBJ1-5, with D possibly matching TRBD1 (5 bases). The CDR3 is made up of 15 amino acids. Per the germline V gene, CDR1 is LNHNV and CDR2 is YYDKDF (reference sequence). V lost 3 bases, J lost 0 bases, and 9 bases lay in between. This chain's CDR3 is CATSRRGDSNQPQHF. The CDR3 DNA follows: TGTGCCACCAGCAGGAGAGGGGATAGCAATCAGCCCCAGCATTTT. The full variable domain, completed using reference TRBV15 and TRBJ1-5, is DAMVIQNPRYQVTQFGKPVTLSCSQTLNHNVMYWYQQKSSQAPKLLFHYYDKDFNNEADTPDNFQSRRPNTSFCFLDIRSPGLGDTAMYLCATSRRGDSNQPQHFGDGTRLSIL.